These 13 T cell receptor beta chains came from one sample sequenced in a study of blood T cell repertoires in COVID-19. Repertoires were generated with immunoSEQ multiplex PCR, while TCRdb's copy carries only in-frame clones and drops some. The table lists around 300,000 clones, 90% of them singletons. Sequenced sample: PBMCs or T cells enriched from blood (not recorded which). The source is a woman aged 25 to 39 who had recovered from COVID-19.

This clone has a single count. V gene TRBV19 combines with J gene TRBJ2-3; D is possibly TRBD2 (6 bases). Germline V gene sequence: CDR1 LNHDA, CDR2 SQIVND (reference sequence). V dropped 3 bases and J dropped 1 base, with 14 bases sitting between them. The CDR3 runs to 16 residues. Here the CDR3 reads CASSIFGGTGTDTQYF. For the CDR3, the DNA is TGTGCCAGTAGTATCTTCGGGGGAACCGGCACAGATACGCAGTATTTT.

This rearrangement joins TRBV10-2 to TRBJ1-5; TRBD1 matches 9 bases. The trim removed 8 bases at V and 4 bases at J, leaving 9 bases unmatched. CDR3 length: 15 amino acids. CDR1 and CDR2 from the germline V gene are WSHSY and SAAADI. For the CDR3, the DNA is TGCGCCAGCCGAGAGACAGGGGGAATTAATCAGCCCCAGCATTTT. Its protein product is CASRETGGINQPQHF.

This sequence joins TRBV27 and TRBJ2-5, with D tentatively TRBD2 (6 bases). Between the trimmed V and J ends, which lost 8 bases and 7 bases, there was a span of 29 bases. The CDR3 has 17 amino acids. Germline-derived CDR1 and CDR2 are MNHEY and SMNVEV (reference sequence). CDR3 amino acids: CASSIMPLGDLKVTQYF. The CDR3 nucleotides are TGTGCCAGCTCGATAATGCCTCTAGGGGACTTAAAAGTGACCCAGTACTTC.

CDR3 amino acids: CASSVDPGLAGVLYEQYF. The CDR3 DNA is TGTGCCAGCAGCGTAGACCCCGGACTAGCGGGAGTTTTATACGAGCAGTACTTC. The rearrangement joins TRBV9 to TRBJ2-7; 13 bases fit TRBD2. CDR1 SGDLS and CDR2 YYNGEE come from the germline V gene. CDR3 length equals 18 residues. V shed 0 bases, J shed 4 bases, and the junction held 10 bases outside the gene matches.

The chain uses TRBV7-9 and TRBJ1-2, with 8 bases lining up with TRBD1. The CDR3 extends over 16 amino acids. The germline V gene encodes CDR1 SEHNR and CDR2 FQNEAQ (reference sequence). J gave up 2 bases and V 5 bases, and 10 bases lay outside the gene matches. CDR3 bases: TGTGCCAGCAGCCCGAAACGGACAGGGACCAACTATGGCTACACCTTC. Protein product: CASSPKRTGTNYGYTF. The whole variable domain, remainder taken from reference TRBV7-9 and TRBJ1-2, is DTGVSQNPRHKITKRGQNVTFRCDPISEHNRLYWYRQTLGQGPEFLTYFQNEAQLEKSRLLSDRFSAERPKGSFSTLEIQRTEQGDSAMYLCASSPKRTGTNYGYTFGSGTRLTVV.

This clone was recorded once. The chain recombines TRBV11-2 with TRBJ2-1; no clear D. This CDR3 has 16 residues. The V and J ends lost 2 bases and 0 bases respectively, with 11 bases between them. CDR1 and CDR2 from the germline V gene are SGHAT and FQNNGV. CDR3 coding DNA: TGTGCCAGCAGCTTATTCGACAAGAGCTCCTACAATGAGCAGTTCTTC. Translated: CASSLFDKSSYNEQFF.

This clone was counted once. V usage is TRBV11-2 and J usage is TRBJ2-3, with a possible D match to TRBD2 (5 bases). Trimming removed 1 base at V and 2 bases at J, with 13 bases between. This CDR3 contains 16 residues. Germline V gene lookup returns CDR1 SGHAT and CDR2 FQNNGV. The CDR3 sequence: CASSLGALVDTDTQYF. In DNA, the CDR3 is TGTGCCAGCAGCTTAGGAGCACTAGTTGACACAGATACGCAGTATTTT.

The chain couples TRBV3-1 (or the pseudogene TRBV3-2) to TRBJ2-5; 10 bases map to TRBD1. V was clipped by 1 base and J by 3 bases; unmatched bases: 5. CDR3 length: 16 residues. Germline V lookup: CDR1 LGHDT, CDR2 YNNKEL (reference sequence). The CDR3: CASSQVPGTGEETQYF. The CDR3 DNA follows: TGTGCCAGCAGCCAAGTCCCCGGGACAGGGGAAGAGACCCAGTACTTC.

This chain links TRBV28 with TRBJ1-4; TRBD1 matches at 9 bases. Per germline, CDR1 MDHEN and CDR2 SYDVKM. J gave up 8 bases and V 4 bases, and 5 bases lay outside the gene matches. This CDR3 region has 14 residues. The CDR3 loop reads CASSSGQGWEKLFF. The CDR3 DNA reads as TGTGCCAGCAGTTCCGGACAGGGGTGGGAAAAACTGTTTTTT.

The chain has TRBV5-6 and TRBJ2-5, with 13 positions matching TRBD2. The CDR3 is 15 residues long. The germline CDR1 and CDR2 sequences are SGHDT and YYEEEE. V dropped 4 bases and J dropped 5; count of bases not matched to a gene: 5. The DNA for the CDR3 is TGTGCCAGCAGCCCGGGACTAGCGGGAAGTGAGACCCAGTACTTC. It encodes CASSPGLAGSETQYF.

This rearrangement joins TRBV5-1 to TRBJ1-1; D is unresolved. The germline V gene encodes CDR1 SGHRS and CDR2 YFSETQ. V gave up 4 bases and J gave up 0 bases, with 13 bases separating them. This CDR3 has 15 residues. CDR3 loop: CASSRGVSLNTEAFF. The CDR3 DNA follows: TGCGCCAGCAGCCGGGGAGTGTCTCTGAACACTGAAGCTTTCTTT.

This chain uses TRBV28 with TRBJ2-1; weak D call: TRBD2 (6 bases). The germline V gene encodes CDR1 MDHEN and CDR2 SYDVKM. With 6 bases removed from V and 7 bases from J, the gap between germline ends came to 22 bases. The length of the CDR3 is 16 residues. Here the CDR3 reads CASSYTFAGSENEQFF. The CDR3 nucleotides read TGTGCCAGCAGCTACACTTTTGCGGGATCAGAAAATGAGCAGTTCTTC.

This chain connects TRBV28 to TRBJ1-3, with D hard to call. The CDR3 length is 15 residues. V shed 9 bases and J shed 4 bases, with 19 bases lying between them. Germline CDR1 and CDR2: MDHEN and SYDVKM. The CDR3 DNA sequence: TGTGCCAGTACGCTAGGAGGTCTGACCGGAAACACCATATATTTT. This codes for CASTLGGLTGNTIYF.